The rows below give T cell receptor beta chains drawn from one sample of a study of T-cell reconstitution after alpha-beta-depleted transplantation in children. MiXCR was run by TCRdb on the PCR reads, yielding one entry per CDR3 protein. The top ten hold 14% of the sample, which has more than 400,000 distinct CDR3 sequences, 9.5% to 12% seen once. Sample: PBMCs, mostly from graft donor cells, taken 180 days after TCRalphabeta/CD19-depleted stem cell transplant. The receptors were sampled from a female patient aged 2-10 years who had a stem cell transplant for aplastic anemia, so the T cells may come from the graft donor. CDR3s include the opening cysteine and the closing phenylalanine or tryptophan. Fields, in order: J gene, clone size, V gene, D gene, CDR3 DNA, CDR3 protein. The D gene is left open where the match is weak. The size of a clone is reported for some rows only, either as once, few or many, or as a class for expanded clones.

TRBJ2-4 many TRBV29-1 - TGCAGCGTTGAAGTGAGGGGGGTCGGGGGACTGAGGTCCATTCAGTACTTC CSVEVRGVGGLRSIQYF
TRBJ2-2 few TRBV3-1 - TGTGCCAGCAGCCGTCAGAGTGGAGTTGGGGAGCTGTTTTTT CASSRQSGVGELFF
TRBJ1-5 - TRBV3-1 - TGTGCCAGCAGCCAAATGACAGATCAGCCCCAGCATTTT CASSQMTDQPQHF
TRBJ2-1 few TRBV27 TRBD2 TGTGCCAGCAGTTTATCGAAGACTAGCGGGAGGGGATATGAGCAGTTCTTC CASSLSKTSGRGYEQFF
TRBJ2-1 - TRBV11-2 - TGTGCCAGCGGCCCTCATCCGGGACCCCTGGTGAGGAGCGATGAGCAGTTCTTC CASGPHPGPLVRSDEQFF
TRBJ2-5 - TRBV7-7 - TGTGCCAGCAGCCTAGGGACCCCCAGCGGGGAGACCCAGTACTTC CASSLGTPSGETQYF
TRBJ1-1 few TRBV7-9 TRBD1 TGTGCCTTACCGCCGACAGGGCTGAACACTGAAGCTTTCTTT CALPPTGLNTEAFF
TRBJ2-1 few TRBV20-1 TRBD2 TGCAGTGCTAGAGGGGGGAGCGGGGGACCGAATGAGCAGTTCTTC CSARGGSGGPNEQFF
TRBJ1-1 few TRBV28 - TGTGCCAGCAAGGTCTATAACCGTGAAGCTTTCTTT CASKVYNREAFF
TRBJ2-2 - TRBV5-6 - TGTGCCAGCAGCCGCCGGATGGGGGGCCCCACCGGGGAGCTGTTTTTT CASSRRMGGPTGELFF
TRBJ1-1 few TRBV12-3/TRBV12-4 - TGTGCCAGCGCATTACAGGGCCTATACACTGAAGCTTTCTTT CASALQGLYTEAFF
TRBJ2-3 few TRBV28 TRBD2 TGTGCCAGCCCCCCCTCGGGTAGCGGGAGTTTATATAGCACAGATACGCAGTATTTT CASPPSGSGSLYSTDTQYF
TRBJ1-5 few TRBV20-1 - TGCAGTGCTAGAGACCTAGCCTTGGCGGCGCAGCCCCAGCATTTT CSARDLALAAQPQHF
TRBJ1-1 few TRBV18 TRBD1 TGTGCCAGCTCACCACGAATACCCACAGGGGGGGAAAACACTGAAGCTTTCTTT CASSPRIPTGGENTEAFF
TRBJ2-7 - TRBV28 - TGTGCCAGCAGACCAGGGGCCTACGAGCAGTACTTC CASRPGAYEQYF
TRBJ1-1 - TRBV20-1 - TGCAGTGCTTTCGACAGGAAGAACACTGAAGCTTTCTTT CSAFDRKNTEAFF
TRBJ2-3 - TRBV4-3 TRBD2 TGCGCCAGCAGCCACGGTAGCGGGAGGGCCTGGGAAGATACGCAGTATTTT CASSHGSGRAWEDTQYF
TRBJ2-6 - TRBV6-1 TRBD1 TGTGCCAGCAAGGGGGACAGCTCTGGGGCCAACGTCCTGACTTTC CASKGDSSGANVLTF
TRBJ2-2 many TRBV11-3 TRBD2 TGTGCCAGCAGCTTAGGCCAGCGGGAGAAAGAGGACGGGGAGCTGTTTTTT CASSLGQREKEDGELFF
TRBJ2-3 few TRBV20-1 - TGCAGTGCTAGAGATCACAGGGTGGCGCAGTATTTT CSARDHRVAQYF
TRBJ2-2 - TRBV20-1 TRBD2 TGCAGTGCTAGAGTAGTCAGCGGGAGGGCAACCGGGGAGCTGTTTTTT CSARVVSGRATGELFF
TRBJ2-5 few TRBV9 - TGTGCCAGCAGCCCACGACACGCCCGGGAAGAGACCCAGTACTTC CASSPRHAREETQYF
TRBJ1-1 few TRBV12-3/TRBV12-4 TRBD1 TGTGCCAGCAGTTTAGCCTACAGGGGGCCTAGGACGGACACTGAAGCTTTCTTT CASSLAYRGPRTDTEAFF
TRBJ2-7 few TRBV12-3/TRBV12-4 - TGTGCCAGCAGTTGGGGCCGGAGGGACGAGCAGTACTTC CASSWGRRDEQYF
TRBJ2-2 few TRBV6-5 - TGTGCCAGCAGTTACTCCGGTCTCGGGGAGCTGTTTTTT CASSYSGLGELFF
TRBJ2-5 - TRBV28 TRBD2 TGTGCCAGCACCCTAGGGGAGGGAGAGACCCAGTACTTC CASTLGEGETQYF
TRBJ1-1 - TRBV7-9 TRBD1 TGTGCCAGCAGCAGGACTGGGACAGGGATGAACACTGAAGCTTTCTTT CASSRTGTGMNTEAFF
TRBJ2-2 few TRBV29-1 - TGCAGCGGGGGTTCTTCTAACACCGGGGAGCTGTTTTTT CSGGSSNTGELFF
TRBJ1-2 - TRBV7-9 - TGTGCCAGCAGCAAAGAAATCCCAGTAGATAACTATGGCTACACCTTC CASSKEIPVDNYGYTF
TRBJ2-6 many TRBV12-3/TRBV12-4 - TGTGCCAGCAGGCTCTCTGGGGCCAACGTCCTGACTTTC CASRLSGANVLTF
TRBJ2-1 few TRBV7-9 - TGTGCCAGCAGCTTAGAGGTAGGGACCCCAAATGAGCAGTTCTTC CASSLEVGTPNEQFF
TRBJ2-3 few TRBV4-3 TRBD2 TGCGCCAGCAGCAGTCTAGCGGGAGGGCGTACGCAGTATTTT CASSSLAGGRTQYF
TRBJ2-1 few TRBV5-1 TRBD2 TGCGCCAGCAGCTTACTAGCGGGAAGCAATGAGCAGTTCTTC CASSLLAGSNEQFF
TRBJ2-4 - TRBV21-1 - TGTGCCAGCAGCAAAAGAGGGATGGGGGGAATCGTCCTAGCCAAAAACATTCAGTACTTC CASSKRGMGGIVLAKNIQYF
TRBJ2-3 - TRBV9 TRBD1 TGTGCCAGCAGCGCCGCCCGGGACAGGGGAACAGATACGCAGTATTTT CASSAARDRGTDTQYF
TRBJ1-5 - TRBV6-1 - TGTGCCAGCAGTGACGACCGGACAGCTCCTGATCAGCCCCAGCATTTT CASSDDRTAPDQPQHF